Here is one T cell receptor beta chain with its context. This clonotype was seen many times. Its antigen is not yet known. The sample holds no much larger clone one base away, and base qualities are not on file. cDNA was synthesized by template-switch 5'RACE using a primer with a 10-nucleotide random unique molecular identifier that tagged each TCR transcript. Every sequencing run covered 15-18 subjects and yielded more than 160 million TCR-beta sequences. The RNeasy kit was used to extract total RNA. The KAPA Real-time Library Amplification kit was used to amplify TCR-beta VDJ regions with primers targeting the TCR constant region and the 5'RACE anchor. A first PCR added sample indexes and Illumina adaptors, after which a second PCR increased the library yield. After Ampure bead purification, the TCR product of roughly 650 bp was size-selected on a 2% E-gel SizeSelection system. Library quality was checked on a Bioanalyzer, concentration was measured with Qubit, and libraries were quantified with the Kapa Library Quantification kit before pooling. Libraries were sequenced paired-end 2 x 150 bp on an Illumina HiSeq 2500. To increase sequence diversity, about 25-30% phiX was spiked into each library pool. Per the source publication's procedure: The UMI-based MiGEC pipeline processed quality-filtered reads and removed over 85% of raw TCR sequences during error correction. VDJ genes were aligned to IMGT germline references, and each clonotype was defined by a unique CDR3 amino acid sequence together with V-J genes. VDJtools evaluated clonal expansion, Shannon diversity and CDR3 relatedness (CalcPairwiseDistances, ClusterSamples); CLCbio workbench built phylogenetic trees. A clone was classed as expanded if it had 8 or more unique UMIs, a cutoff based on coefficient-of-variation modelling across technical triplicates. TCRdb cleaned the public reads at Q25 with fastp, built clones with MiXCR and kept in-frame beta chains. Merged by CDR3 protein, the rows form single entries marked with the most common genes and DNA. The V and J calls shown here were made by TCRdb, not taken from the authors' results. The sample table records about 48,000 distinct CDR3 sequences; approximately 11% of these occur just once. Jointly, the top ten make up roughly 10% of the sample.

The sample is drawn from a study of neurological immune-mediated disorders (dated by TCRdb to the late 2010s). Broadly, across the study: Peripheral blood TCR-beta repertoires from HTLV-I-associated myelopathy (HAM/TSP) patients, multiple sclerosis patients and healthy controls were compared by UMI-based sequencing. Alongside PBMC samples, the set of 80 to 130 TCR-beta libraries contained longitudinal samples, technical triplicates, and paired CD4+ and CD8+ T-cell subsets that had been sorted. Longitudinal HAM/TSP and healthy donors were sampled at 3 time-points each (about 3-40 month intervals). The cohort was made up of about 66 subjects, consisting of around 14 HAM/TSP patients, roughly 35 multiple sclerosis patients and 20 healthy controls. Overall results and qualifications from the work: TCR clonal expansion was greatest in HAM/TSP patients and smallest in MS patients, who ranked below even healthy controls. Expanded clones from different subjects shared no identical CDR3 amino acid sequences, which suggests that TCR-beta repertoires were private in all groups.

In the paper's terms, the time point label means: longitudinal time-point 3. For unsorted PBMC libraries, 2 million PBMCs were used after storage in RNAlater at -80 degrees C until RNA extraction. PBMCs were separated from peripheral blood using Ficoll-Hypaque density gradient centrifugation and then cryopreserved in liquid nitrogen. The germline V gene (reference sequence) gives CDR1 as SEHNR and CDR2 as FQNEAQ. V is clipped by 4 bases and J by 0 bases, and the sequence between their germline boundaries is 9 bases long. Inclusive of the bounding cysteine and phenylalanine, the CDR3 is 14 residues long. The read is trimmed to its CDR3 DNA, 42 bases read in frame from base 1.

This clonotype was sampled from a male donor with HTLV-1-associated myelopathy (HAM/TSP). Sequences were obtained from PBMCs. The chain was built from TRBV7-9 and TRBJ1-1, with the D gene not clear enough to name. The CDR3 protein is CASSSGPVNTEAFF. Here is the DNA: TGTGCCAGCAGCTCAGGACCCGTGAACACTGAAGCTTTCTTT. Outside the CDR3, residues come from the reference TRBV7-9 and TRBJ1-1 proteins, so the full variable domain is: DTGVSQNPRHKITKRGQNVTFRCDPISEHNRLYWYRQTLGQGPEFLTYFQNEAQLEKSRLLSDRFSAERPKGSFSTLEIQRTEQGDSAMYLCASSSGPVNTEAFFGQGTRLTVV.